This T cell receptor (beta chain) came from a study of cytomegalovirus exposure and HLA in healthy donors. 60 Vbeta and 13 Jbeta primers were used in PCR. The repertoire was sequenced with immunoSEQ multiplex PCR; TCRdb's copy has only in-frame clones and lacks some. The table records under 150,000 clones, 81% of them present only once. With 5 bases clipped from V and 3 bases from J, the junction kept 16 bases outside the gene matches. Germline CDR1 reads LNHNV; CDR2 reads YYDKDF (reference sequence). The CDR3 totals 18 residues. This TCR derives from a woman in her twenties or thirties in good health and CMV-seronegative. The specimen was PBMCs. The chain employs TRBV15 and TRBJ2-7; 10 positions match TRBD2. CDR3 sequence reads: CATSSLKGRTSGGYEQYF. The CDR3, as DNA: TGTGCCACCAGCTCCCTCAAGGGTAGGACTAGCGGAGGCTACGAGCAGTACTTC.